This TCR beta chain was identified in a study of Ad26.COV2.S vaccination and SARS-CoV-2 variants (dated by TCRdb to 2020 to 2022). Regarding the complete study: Donors in the vaccine arm were drawn from COV1001, a multicentre, randomized, double-blind, placebo-controlled phase I-IIa trial testing Ad26.COV2.S in healthy adults. Ad26.COV2.S was administered intramuscularly at 5 x 10^10 or 1 x 10^11 viral particles, either as a single shot or as two shots given 56 days apart. Investigators did not know the trial group allocation while performing experiments and assessing outcomes. Participants in the trial were split at random into five groups of five each, receiving low-dose or high-dose Ad26.COV2.S once or twice, or else placebo on both occasions. A total of around 32 samples were included in the TCR-sequenced set, comprising approximately 20 Ad26.COV2.S vaccine recipients, 5 placebo recipients and 8 SARS-CoV-2 convalescent individuals. TCRbeta repertoire sequencing served as the tool for gauging how specific and how broad the SARS-CoV-2-reactive T cell receptors were following Ad26.COV2.S vaccination. General conclusions and limits of the study: Spike-specific TCR breadth was higher in Ad26.COV2.S recipients than in placebo recipients (P = 0.0014). After vaccination, spike-specific CD8+ and CD4+ T cell responses were reported to show substantial breadth. Vaccine and placebo recipients had comparable non-spike TCR breadth, which fits with the vaccine containing only spike. The study was not powered to compare responses between vaccine doses or regimens. The authors noted that the TCR breadth and depth analyses may have underestimated total T cell responses.

The germline V gene sets CDR1 to SNHLY and CDR2 to FYNNEI. Counted from cysteine to phenylalanine, this CDR3 has 14 amino acids. Just CDR3 DNA is preserved here, 42 bases in frame from base 1. The V end loses 3 bases and the J end loses 3 bases, and a stretch of 11 bases separates them. The immunoSEQ Assay was used to sequence TCRbeta CDR3 regions. After extraction, genomic DNA underwent amplification by bias-controlled multiplex PCR, followed by high-throughput sequencing. The study's processing was this. To quantify the absolute abundance of each unique TCRbeta CDR3 region, sequences were collapsed and filtered. T cell fraction was estimated by normalizing TCRbeta template counts to usable DNA, with usable DNA measured through amplification of reference genes found in all nucleated cells. Repertoire TCRs were annotated as SARS-CoV-2-specific by exact matching of V gene, CDR3 amino acid sequence and J gene to a known reactive TCR set. The reference SARS-CoV-2 TCR set came from MIRA and was filtered for enrichment in COVID-19-positive ImmuneCODE repertoires, removing public or cross-reactive TCRs. Based on the MIRA antigens, annotated TCRs were further analysed at the level of specific ORF or position within ORF. Breadth was defined as annotated unique rearrangements over total unique productive rearrangements; depth was the summed frequency of those rearrangements. Group comparisons of TCR breadth used two-sided Wilcoxon rank-sum tests. TCRdb stores this immuneACCESS table with in-frame sequences only. Part of the clones is absent; in the studies checked, under half of the shortfall reflects unresolved V genes, and no reason is known for the rest. Clonal size and the V and J genes are those of that table, whereas D and trimming came from the DNA. The sample table lists hundreds of thousands of clones, around 86% of them with a count of one. The biggest ten clones account for about 3.4% of the sample.

Interpreted using the paper, the treatment or condition label stands for: around 19 received Ad26.COV2.S at low or high dose, single or two shots; several received placebo; per-sample allocation not given. Repertoires of vaccine and placebo recipients were sequenced from samples taken on day 63 after the first injection. In Cohort 1b, more than 20 adults aged 18-55 years were enrolled at a single site in Boston, USA, between 29 July and 7 August 2020. Ad26.COV2.S was a replication-incompetent adenovirus type 26 vector that expressed a prefusion-stabilized SARS-CoV-2 spike protein derived from the original Wuhan strain. This clone appeared a single time. No antigen is known for it. Base qualities were left out, and no much larger clone turns up one base away.

The rearranged chain carries TRBV2 and TRBJ1-1; TRBD1 is a possible D gene, resting on 5 matching bases. The source is a person aged 18-65 years who received the Ad26.COV2.S COVID-19 vaccine or a placebo. The sample consisted of peripheral blood, taken in a trial of Ad26.COV2.S vaccine versus placebo. The CDR3 is CASSEPGLDTEAFF. In nucleotide form, the sequence is TGTGCCAGCAGTGAGCCAGGGTTGGACACTGAAGCTTTCTTT.